This section outlines one T cell receptor beta chain sequence together with its context. There is no known antigen for this receptor. Base qualities were left out, and no much larger clone turns up one base away. Library preparation employed PCR. DNA from cultured CD4+ T cells underwent TCR sequencing with the Oncomine TCR Beta short-read assay at the Johns Hopkins FTIC core. Genomic DNA was extracted from the cultured CD4+ T cells with the QIAamp micro DNA kit. The Oncomine TCR Beta libraries from cultured CD4+ T cells were pooled using unique dual indexes and then sequenced on an Illumina iSeq 100. As for how the authors treated the data: Non-productive sequences were removed, and CDR3s not starting with C, not ending with F or W, or shorter than 7 amino acids were discarded. The MANAFEST web application identified antigen-specific clonotypes by comparing peptide-stimulated wells against reference wells and other culture wells. For a clone to be called positive, the clone needed an FDR below 0.05, an odds ratio above 5, and a productive frequency above 0.1% in at least two of three replicate wells. A clonotype was classed as cross-reactive if the clonotype showed significant expansion both in SARS-CoV-2 spike wells and in at least one common cold coronavirus spike condition. Similarity between CDR3 sequences was evaluated in R version 3.6.1 using Levenshtein distances (stringdist) and unrooted phylogenetic trees (ape). The raw public data were reprocessed by TCRdb itself: fastp quality trimming at Q25, MiXCR clonotype calling, in-frame beta chains only. Every distinct CDR3 protein forms one entry, paired with its most common genes and DNA. The V and J calls were determined by TCRdb, not by the authors. For this sample the table gives 20,000 to 25,000 distinct CDR3 sequences, of which around 43% were detected only once. Of the sample, around 12% falls within the top ten clones.

The germline V gene sets CDR1 to MDHEN and CDR2 to SYDVKM. The CDR3 has 14 amino acids, counting the end cysteine and phenylalanine. Left in the record is the CDR3 DNA by itself, 42 bases read in frame from the first base. V and J are truncated by 7 bases and 0 bases respectively, leaving an intervening sequence of 13 bases. The source of the sample is a study of vaccination and CD4 T cells after COVID-19 (dated by TCRdb to between 2022 and 2023). As for the study more broadly: Convalescent patients had a positive SARS-CoV-2 result on nasal swab PCR, and of these patients, under ten had mild disease and one had severe disease. Post-vaccine blood samples were taken a median of approximately 70 days after the second vaccine dose, with a range of about 13 to 250 days. In the convalescent cohort there were six males and four females, among whom were two Hispanic individuals, seven Caucasians, two Asians and one multiracial person. In more than eight COVID-19 convalescent patients and a handful of infection-naive healthy vaccine recipients, researchers compared the spike-specific CD4+ TCR repertoire from before mRNA vaccination with the repertoire from after. Participants received two doses of either the Pfizer-BioNTech BNT162b2 vaccine (n=8) or the Moderna mRNA-1273 vaccine (n=2). Control cultures received a CEFX viral epitope pool as the positive control, an HIV-1 Nef peptide pool as the negative control, or no peptide. Post-COVID blood samples were collected from convalescent patients a median of approximately 93 days after diagnosis, with a range of about 35 to 180 days. Overlapping spike peptide pools from SARS-CoV-2 and from the common cold coronaviruses HCoV-NL63, HCoV-OC43 and HCoV-229E were used as culture stimuli.

Overall study outcomes, separate from this receptor: Of the vaccine-specific clones in convalescent patients, 304 of 307, or nearly all, reacted only to SARS-CoV-2 spike and did not cross-react with common cold coronaviruses. In convalescent patients, a median roughly 87% of post-vaccine SARS-CoV-2-reactive clones were detected only after vaccination, and vaccine-specific priming was suggested by this finding. The median number of SARS-CoV-2-reactive clonotypes rose from roughly 20 after infection to some 37 after vaccination, but the change was not significant. The study included relatively few convalescent patients and did not analyze early timepoints after natural infection.

The treatment or condition label on this specimen signifies: approximately 9-day PBMC culture with coronavirus spike peptide pools or control peptides (ViraFEST assay). The ViraFEST assay, used in the study, expanded antigen-specific T cells with peptide pools and then identified the expanded clonotypes through TCR sequencing. The convalescent patients' positive SARS-CoV-2 PCR tests were from March to December 2020, which was before the Alpha, Beta and Delta variants emerged in the United States. PBMCs were cultured at fewer than 2.5 million per well in IMDM supplemented with approximately 5.4% human AB serum and 8 to 10 IU/ml IL-2, with approximately 10 ug/ml peptide pools added. On days 3 and 7, half of the culture medium was replaced with fresh IL-2-containing medium. After less than 12 days of culture, CD4+ T cells were isolated by negative selection using the EasySep CD4+ T cell isolation kit. Ficoll-Paque Plus gradient centrifugation was used to isolate PBMCs from whole blood, and the isolated PBMCs were then either used fresh or cryopreserved at -140C. Triplicate wells were generally used for each culture condition.

The receptor was isolated from a human donor who had recovered from COVID-19. The chain is made from TRBV28 and TRBJ2-7; the D gene lacks a confident call. Sequenced sample: CD4+ T cells from blood, cultured in vitro. The sequenced DNA: TGTGCCAGCATAGAATCCAGGAGCTCCTACGAGCAGTACTTC. It translates to CASIESRSSYEQYF.